The 5 T cell receptor beta chains reported below all come from one sample, sequenced in a study of T cells after yellow fever vaccination. TCRdb processed the 5' RACE reads anew with MiXCR; each CDR3 protein has one entry. The data contain about 300,000 distinct CDR3 sequences, 8.7% of them seen just once; the ten biggest clones take up about 3.7%. This material consisted of CD4+ T cells sorted from PBMCs, taken 5 days after the yellow fever booster vaccination. The receptors originated from a man aged 18 to 29 who received the YFV17D yellow fever vaccine.

V is TRBV7-2 and J is TRBJ2-7; TRBD2 might be the D (6 bases). Germline lookup yields CDR1 SGHTA and CDR2 FQGNSA. This CDR3 is 13 amino acids long. With 4 bases removed from V and 1 base from J, the gap between germline ends came to 8 bases. CDR3 amino acids: CASSWRGSYEQYV. DNA for the CDR3: TGTGCCAGCAGCTGGCGGGGTTCCTACGAGCAGTACGTC.

J is TRBJ1-2 and V is TRBV30; D remains unclear. Trimming removed 1 base from V and 4 bases from J, with 7 bases in between. This CDR3 spans 12 amino acids. From germline, CDR1 is GTSNPN and CDR2 SVGIG (reference sequence). CDR3 in DNA: TGTGCCTGGAGTGGACGGGCCTATGGCTACACCTTC. Amino acid sequence: CAWSGRAYGYTF.

The sample holds a few counts of this clonotype. The genes are TRBV7-2 and TRBJ2-5; 11 positions agree with TRBD2. This CDR3 region has 18 residues. Germline CDR1 is SGHTA and CDR2 is FQGNSA. The trim removed 5 bases at V and 4 bases at J, leaving 15 bases unmatched. The CDR3 reads CASSRISGGAGITETQYF. The CDR3 DNA follows: TGTGCCAGCAGCAGAATTAGCGGGGGGGCGGGTATTACAGAGACCCAGTACTTC.

The V and J genes are TRBV11-1 and TRBJ2-5; D not resolved. V lost 5 bases to trimming and J lost 1 base, with 8 bases between them. The CDR3 runs to 13 residues. Germline lookup yields CDR1 SGHAT and CDR2 FQDESV (reference sequence). As DNA, the CDR3 is TGTGCCAGCAGCCCCCTGATCCAAGAGACCCAGTACTTC. Amino acids: CASSPLIQETQYF.

The chain recombines TRBV12-3 or TRBV12-4 with TRBJ2-7; no reliable D call. This CDR3 region has 13 residues. V was pared by 7 bases and J by 8 bases, with 18 bases between. CDR3 sequence: CASTPDPKKQQYF. In DNA form, the CDR3 reads TGTGCCAGCACCCCGGACCCCAAGAAGCAGCAGTACTTC.